The present T cell receptor (beta chain) was sequenced within a study of T cell repertoires in cytomegalovirus infection. Study overall: In the study, CMV epitopes included recently identified HLA-C-restricted and well-studied HLA-B-restricted ones. From public TCR beta signatures came an indication of both CMV infection and matching HLA type. Study-level findings and limits: The ex vivo response was dominated by HLA-C-restricted CMV-specific TCR beta clonotypes. The cumulative frequency of public TCR beta families distinguished individuals who carried CMV together with the relevant HLA.

MiXCR was run by TCRdb on the reads, yielding one entry per CDR3 protein. Among a few hundred thousand distinct CDR3 sequences, roughly 42% were seen once, and the ten largest hold 48%. The junction had 6 bases not matched to a gene; V was cut back by 2 bases and J by 3 bases. This CDR3 spans 16 amino acids. The germline gives CDR1 MNHEY, CDR2 SVGEGT. As for this clonotype: As yet, its antigen is unknown.

The sequence derives from a human donor in good health (CMV status not recorded). Some clones in this sample may be carry-over from other donors' samples. This specimen consisted of cultured PBMCs, obtained from culture after CMV antigen stimulation. The V and J genes are TRBV6-2 or TRBV6-3 and TRBJ2-5, with TRBD2 matching over 10 bases. The DNA for the CDR3 is TGTGCCAGCAGTTACCCTGGTCTAGCGGGAGAAGAGACCCAGTACTTC. Its translation is CASSYPGLAGEETQYF.